The text below deals with one T cell receptor (beta chain). Its antigen is unidentified. These data come from a study of T cells in Graves' hyperthyroidism and ophthalmopathy. Overall study results and limits: Before onset, by a median of around 6.1 months, the model predicted ophthalmopathy.

CDR1 is MNHNS, CDR2 SASEGT, per germline. The V gene lost 4 bases and the J gene lost 7 bases, with 8 bases spanning the gap. This CDR3 spans 12 amino acids. Newly diagnosed hyperthyroidism patients aged 18 to 65 years had disease lasting under 2 months. Thyroid ultrasound, orbital computed tomography, clinical symptoms, and serum thyroxine and TRAb underpinned diagnoses. The authors took PBMCs from about 9.5 ml fresh peripheral blood. TCR beta CDR3 region amplification was performed from RNA transcripts. During a first-round RT-PCR of the TCR CDR3, the HTBI primer set was used. A single record per CDR3 protein comes from TCRdb applying MiXCR to the multiplex PCR reads. This table has about 710,000 distinct CDR3 sequences, about 17% appearing once.

Source material: blood. This clonotype was obtained from a man younger than 35 with Graves' hyperthyroidism. The chain combines TRBV6-1 with TRBJ2-1; no clear D gene. CDR3 residues: CASSVEENEQFF. CDR3 coding DNA: TGTGCCAGCAGTGTAGAGGAGAATGAGCAGTTCTTC.